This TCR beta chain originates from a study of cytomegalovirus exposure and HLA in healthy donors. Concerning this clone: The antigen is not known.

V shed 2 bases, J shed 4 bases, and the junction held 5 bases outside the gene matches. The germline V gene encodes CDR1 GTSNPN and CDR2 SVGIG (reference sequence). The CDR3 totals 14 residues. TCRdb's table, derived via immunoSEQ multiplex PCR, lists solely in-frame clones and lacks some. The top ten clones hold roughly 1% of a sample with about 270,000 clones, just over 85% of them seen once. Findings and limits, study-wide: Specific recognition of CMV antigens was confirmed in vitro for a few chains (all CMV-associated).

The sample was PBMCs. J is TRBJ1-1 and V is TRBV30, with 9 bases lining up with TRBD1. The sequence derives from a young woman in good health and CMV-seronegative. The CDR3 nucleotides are TGTGCCTGGAGTTGGGGACAGGGCGCCACTGAAGCTTTCTTT. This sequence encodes CAWSWGQGATEAFF.